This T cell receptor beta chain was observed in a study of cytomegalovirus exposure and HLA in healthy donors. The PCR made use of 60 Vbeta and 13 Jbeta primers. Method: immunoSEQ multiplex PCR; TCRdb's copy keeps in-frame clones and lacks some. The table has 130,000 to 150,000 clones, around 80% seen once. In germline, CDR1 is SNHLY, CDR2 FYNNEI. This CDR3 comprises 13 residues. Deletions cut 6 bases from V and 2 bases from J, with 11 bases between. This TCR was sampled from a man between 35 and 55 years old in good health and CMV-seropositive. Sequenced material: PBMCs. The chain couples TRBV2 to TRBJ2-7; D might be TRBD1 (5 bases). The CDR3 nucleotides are TGTGCCAGCAGAACTACACAGGCCTACGAGCAGTACTTC. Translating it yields CASRTTQAYEQYF.